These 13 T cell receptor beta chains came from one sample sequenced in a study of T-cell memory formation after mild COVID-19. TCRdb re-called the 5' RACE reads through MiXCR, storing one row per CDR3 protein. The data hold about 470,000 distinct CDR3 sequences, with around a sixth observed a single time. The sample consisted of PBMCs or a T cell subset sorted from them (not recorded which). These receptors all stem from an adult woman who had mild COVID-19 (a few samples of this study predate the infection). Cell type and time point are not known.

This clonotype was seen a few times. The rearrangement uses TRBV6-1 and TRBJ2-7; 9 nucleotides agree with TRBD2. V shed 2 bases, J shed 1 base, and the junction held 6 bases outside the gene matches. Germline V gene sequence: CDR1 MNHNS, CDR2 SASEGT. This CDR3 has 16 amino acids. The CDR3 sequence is CASSEWVSGGSYEQYF. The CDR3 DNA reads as TGTGCCAGCAGTGAATGGGTTAGCGGGGGATCCTACGAGCAGTACTTC.

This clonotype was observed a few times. This CDR3 is CAIRPTASYEQYF. CDR3 DNA sequence: TGTGCCATCCGCCCGACAGCCTCCTACGAGCAGTACTTC. The chain couples TRBV10-3 to TRBJ2-7, with D tentatively TRBD1 (5 bases). The CDR3 extends over 13 amino acids. Between the trimmed V and J ends, which lost 8 bases and 0 bases, there was a span of 11 bases. Germline loops: CDR1 ENHRY, CDR2 SYGVKD.

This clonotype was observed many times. CDR3 amino acids: CSAREVTTDEQYF. CDR3 DNA sequence: TGCAGTGCTAGAGAAGTGACCACGGACGAGCAGTACTTC. The gene calls are TRBV20-1 and TRBJ2-7; no firm D call. V dropped 0 bases and J dropped 5 bases, with 11 bases sitting between them. Germline values: CDR1 DFQATT, CDR2 SNEGSKA (reference sequence). This CDR3 has 13 amino acids.

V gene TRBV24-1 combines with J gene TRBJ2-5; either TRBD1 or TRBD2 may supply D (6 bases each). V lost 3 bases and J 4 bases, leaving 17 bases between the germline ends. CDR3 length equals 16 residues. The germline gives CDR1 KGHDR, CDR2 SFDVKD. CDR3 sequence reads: CATSDPGTRGRETQYF. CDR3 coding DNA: TGTGCCACCAGTGATCCCGGGACACGGGGGAGAGAGACCCAGTACTTC.

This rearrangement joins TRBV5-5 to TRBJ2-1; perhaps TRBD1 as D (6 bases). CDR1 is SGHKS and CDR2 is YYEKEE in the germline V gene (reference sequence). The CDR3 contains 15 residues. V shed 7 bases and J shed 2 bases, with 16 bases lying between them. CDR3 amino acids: CASRVGDTPYNEQFF. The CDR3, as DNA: TGTGCCAGCCGGGTCGGGGACACCCCCTACAATGAGCAGTTCTTC.

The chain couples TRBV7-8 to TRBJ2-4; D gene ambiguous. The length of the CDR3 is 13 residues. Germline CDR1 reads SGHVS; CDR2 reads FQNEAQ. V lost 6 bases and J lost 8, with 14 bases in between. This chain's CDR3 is CASRGIRVDIQYF. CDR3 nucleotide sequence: TGTGCCAGCAGGGGAATAAGGGTGGACATTCAGTACTTC.

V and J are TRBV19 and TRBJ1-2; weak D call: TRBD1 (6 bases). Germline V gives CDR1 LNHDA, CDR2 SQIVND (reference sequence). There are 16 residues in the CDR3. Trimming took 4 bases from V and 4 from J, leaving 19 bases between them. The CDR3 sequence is CASSTGQGFLFYGYTF. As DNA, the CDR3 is TGTGCCAGTAGTACGGGGCAGGGGTTTCTCTTCTATGGCTACACCTTC.

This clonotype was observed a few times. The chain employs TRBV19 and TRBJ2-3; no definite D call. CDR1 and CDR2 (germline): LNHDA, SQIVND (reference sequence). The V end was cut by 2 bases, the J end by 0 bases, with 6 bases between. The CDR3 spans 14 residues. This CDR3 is CASSIYDSTDTQYF. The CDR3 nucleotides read TGTGCCAGTAGTATATATGACAGCACAGATACGCAGTATTTT.

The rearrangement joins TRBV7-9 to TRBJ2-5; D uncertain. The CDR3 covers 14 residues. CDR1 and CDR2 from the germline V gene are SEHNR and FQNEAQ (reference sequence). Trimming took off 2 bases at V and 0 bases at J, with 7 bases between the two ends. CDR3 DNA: TGTGCCAGCAGCTTAATTGGGTACCAAGAGACCCAGTACTTC. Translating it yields CASSLIGYQETQYF.

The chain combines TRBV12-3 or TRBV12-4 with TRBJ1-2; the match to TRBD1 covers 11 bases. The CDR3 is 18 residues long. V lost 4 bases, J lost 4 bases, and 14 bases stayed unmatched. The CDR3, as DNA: TGTGCCAGCAGTTCCCCTATCCACCGGGACAGGGGGGGCTATGGCTACACCTTC. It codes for CASSSPIHRDRGGYGYTF.

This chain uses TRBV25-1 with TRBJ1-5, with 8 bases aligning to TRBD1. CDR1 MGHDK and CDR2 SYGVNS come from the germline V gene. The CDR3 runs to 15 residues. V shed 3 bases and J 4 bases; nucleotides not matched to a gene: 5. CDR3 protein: CASSDDRGGNQPQHF. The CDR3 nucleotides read TGTGCCAGCAGTGACGACAGGGGAGGAAATCAGCCCCAGCATTTT.

The CDR3 loop is CSVVARYQSSYEQYF. CDR3 in DNA: TGCAGCGTTGTCGCCAGGTACCAGAGCTCCTACGAGCAGTACTTC. V gene TRBV29-1 combines with J gene TRBJ2-7; D remains ambiguous. V lost 4 bases to trimming and J lost 0 bases, with 16 bases between them. Per germline, CDR1 SQVTM and CDR2 ANQGSEA. The CDR3 covers 15 residues.

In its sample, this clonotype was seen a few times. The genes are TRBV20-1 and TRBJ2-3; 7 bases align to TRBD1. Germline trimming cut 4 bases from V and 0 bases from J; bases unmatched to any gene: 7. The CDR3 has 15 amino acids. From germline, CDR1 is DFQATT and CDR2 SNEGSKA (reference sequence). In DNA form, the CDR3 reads TGCAGTGCTAATCCAGGGACAGCTAGCACAGATACGCAGTATTTT. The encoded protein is CSANPGTASTDTQYF.